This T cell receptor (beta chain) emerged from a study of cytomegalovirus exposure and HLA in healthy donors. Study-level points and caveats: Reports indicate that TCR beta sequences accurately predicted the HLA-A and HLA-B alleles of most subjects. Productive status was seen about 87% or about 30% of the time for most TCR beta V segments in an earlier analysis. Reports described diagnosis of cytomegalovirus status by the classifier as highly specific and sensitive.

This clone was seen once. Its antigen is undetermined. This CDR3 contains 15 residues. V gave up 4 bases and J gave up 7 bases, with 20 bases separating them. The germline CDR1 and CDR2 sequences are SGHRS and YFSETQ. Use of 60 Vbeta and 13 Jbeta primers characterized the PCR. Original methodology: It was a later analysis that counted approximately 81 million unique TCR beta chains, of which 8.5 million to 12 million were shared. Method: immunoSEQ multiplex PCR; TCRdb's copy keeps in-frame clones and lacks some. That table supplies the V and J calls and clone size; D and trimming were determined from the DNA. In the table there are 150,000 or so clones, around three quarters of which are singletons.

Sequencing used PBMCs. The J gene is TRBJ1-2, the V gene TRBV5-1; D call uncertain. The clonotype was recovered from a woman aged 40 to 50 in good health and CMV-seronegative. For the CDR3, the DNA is TGCGCCAGCAGCGGGTCCATGGGAGTGATACGTGGCTACACCTTC. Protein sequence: CASSGSMGVIRGYTF. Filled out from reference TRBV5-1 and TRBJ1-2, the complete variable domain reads KAGVTQTPRYLIKTRGQQVTLSCSPISGHRSVSWYQQTPGQGLQFLFEYFSETQRNKGNFPGRFSGRQFSNSRSEMNVSTLELGDSALYLCASSGSMGVIRGYTFGSGTRLTVV.